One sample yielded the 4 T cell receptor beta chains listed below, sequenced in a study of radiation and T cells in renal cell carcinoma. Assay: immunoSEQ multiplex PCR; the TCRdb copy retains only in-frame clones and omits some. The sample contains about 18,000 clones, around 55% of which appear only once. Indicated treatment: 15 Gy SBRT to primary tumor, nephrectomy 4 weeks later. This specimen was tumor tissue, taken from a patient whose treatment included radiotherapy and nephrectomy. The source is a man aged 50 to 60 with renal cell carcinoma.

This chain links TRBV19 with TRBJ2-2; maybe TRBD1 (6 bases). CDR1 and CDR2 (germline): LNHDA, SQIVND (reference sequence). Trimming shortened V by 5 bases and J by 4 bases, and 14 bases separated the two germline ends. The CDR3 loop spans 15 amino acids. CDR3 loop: CASSPGAWGTGELFF. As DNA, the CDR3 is TGTGCCAGTAGTCCAGGGGCATGGGGCACCGGGGAGCTGTTTTTT. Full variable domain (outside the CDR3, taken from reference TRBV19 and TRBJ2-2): DGGITQSPKYLFRKEGQNVTLSCEQNLNHDAMYWYRQDPGQGLRLIYYSQIVNDFQKGDIAEGYSVSREKKESFPLTVTSAQKNPTAFYLCASSPGAWGTGELFFGEGSRLTVL.

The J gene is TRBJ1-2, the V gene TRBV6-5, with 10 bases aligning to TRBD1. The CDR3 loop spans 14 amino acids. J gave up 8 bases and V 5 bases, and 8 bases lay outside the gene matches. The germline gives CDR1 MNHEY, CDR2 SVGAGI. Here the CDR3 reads CASSIGTGVKGYTF. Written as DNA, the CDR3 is TGTGCCAGCAGTATTGGGACAGGGGTGAAAGGCTACACCTTC.

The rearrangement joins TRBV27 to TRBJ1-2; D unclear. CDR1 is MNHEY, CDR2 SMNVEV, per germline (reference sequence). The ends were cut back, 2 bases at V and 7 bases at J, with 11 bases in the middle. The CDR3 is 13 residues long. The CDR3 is CASSLKGSGGYTF. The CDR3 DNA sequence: TGTGCCAGCAGTTTAAAGGGTTCGGGTGGCTACACCTTC.

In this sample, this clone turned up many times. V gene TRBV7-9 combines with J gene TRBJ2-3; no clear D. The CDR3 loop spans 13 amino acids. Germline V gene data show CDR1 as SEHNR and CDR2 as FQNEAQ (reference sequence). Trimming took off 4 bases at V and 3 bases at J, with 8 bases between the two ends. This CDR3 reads CASSYPATDTQYF. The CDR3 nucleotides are TGTGCCAGCAGCTACCCGGCGACAGATACGCAGTATTTT.